The next 15 T cell receptor beta chains were all read from a single sample in a study of radiation and T cells in renal cell carcinoma. Specified time point: baseline pretreatment blood. Treatment: 15 Gy SBRT to primary tumor, nephrectomy 4 weeks later. Repertoires were generated with immunoSEQ multiplex PCR, while TCRdb's copy carries only in-frame clones and drops some. Here the sample spans 100,000 to 150,000 clones, about four fifths being singletons. The material sequenced was blood, taken from a patient whose treatment included radiotherapy and nephrectomy. The receptor set was obtained from a woman aged 55-75 years with renal cell carcinoma.

The chain combines TRBV18 with TRBJ2-5; D is unresolved. V was cut by 2 bases and J by 4 bases, with 8 bases left in between. Germline CDR1 and CDR2: KGHSH and LQKENI. The CDR3 runs to 13 residues. CDR3 sequence (DNA): TGTGCCAGCTCACCATCCAACCGAGAGACCCAGTACTTC. Amino acid sequence: CASSPSNRETQYF. Variable domain in full (rest from reference TRBV18 and TRBJ2-5): NAGVMQNPRHLVRRRGQEARLRCSPMKGHSHVYWYRQLPEEGLKFMVYLQKENIIDESGMPKERFSAEFPKEGPSILRIQQVVRGDSAAYFCASSPSNRETQYFGPGTRLLVL.

The CDR3 is CASSSSGGGWETQYF. The CDR3 region has the DNA TGTGCCAGCAGCTCTTCAGGGGGAGGGTGGGAGACCCAGTACTTC. The chain combines TRBV11-2 with TRBJ2-5; D may be TRBD1 or TRBD2 (7 bases each). This CDR3 has 15 residues. Germline CDR1 is SGHAT and CDR2 is FQNNGV. V lost 4 bases to trimming and J lost 5 bases, with 17 bases between them.

The gene calls are TRBV15 and TRBJ2-7; D gene ambiguous. V shed 5 bases and J shed 3 bases, with 14 bases lying between them. Germline CDR1 is LNHNV and CDR2 is YYDKDF (reference sequence). The CDR3 is made up of 14 amino acids. CDR3 residues: CATSLTLIDYEQYF. The CDR3 nucleotides read TGTGCCACCAGCCTGACACTTATAGACTACGAGCAGTACTTC.

The gene calls are TRBV5-1 and TRBJ2-5; D gene uncertain. V lost 4 bases to trimming and J lost 1 base, with 11 bases between them. Germline CDR1 reads SGHRS; CDR2 reads YFSETQ. The CDR3 totals 14 residues. CDR3 sequence reads: CASSLVSSQETQYF. CDR3 sequence (DNA): TGCGCCAGCAGCCTGGTTAGCAGCCAAGAGACCCAGTACTTC.

The V and J genes are TRBV5-4 and TRBJ1-6; 8 positions agree with TRBD1. Germline values: CDR1 SGHNT, CDR2 YYREEE (reference sequence). The CDR3 length is 15 residues. V shed 6 bases and J 7 bases; nucleotides not matched to a gene: 9. CDR3 residues: CASTSTGGSNSPLHF. CDR3 DNA: TGTGCCAGCACCTCAACAGGGGGATCGAATTCACCCCTCCACTTT. Complete variable domain (other parts from reference TRBV5-4 and TRBJ1-6): ETGVTQSPTHLIKTRGQQVTLRCSSQSGHNTVSWYQQALGQGPQFIFQYYREEENGRGNFPPRFSGLQFPNYSSELNVNALELDDSALYLCASTSTGGSNSPLHFGNGTRLTVT.

The rearrangement joins TRBV28 to TRBJ1-3; no firm D call. The CDR3 loop spans 15 amino acids. Germline V lookup: CDR1 MDHEN, CDR2 SYDVKM. V was pared by 5 bases and J by 5 bases, with 16 bases between. In DNA form, the CDR3 reads TGTGCCAGCAGTCTCTCCTCTAGTAGAAGAAACACCATATATTTT. It yields the protein CASSLSSSRRNTIYF.

The chain couples TRBV6-5 to TRBJ1-5, with a weak D call TRBD1 (5 bases). The V gene's germline CDR1 is MNHEY and CDR2 SVGAGI. The CDR3 runs 14 residues. V lost 6 bases and J lost 1, with 10 bases in between. In DNA form, the CDR3 reads TGTGCCAGCAGCATAGGGGCGAGCAATCAGCCCCAGCATTTT. Its translation is CASSIGASNQPQHF.

The J gene is TRBJ2-5, the V gene TRBV6-5; D is possibly TRBD1 (6 bases). Gene TRBJ2-7 matches the end of the DNA better, so the J call may be wrong. The CDR3 has 15 residues. The germline gives CDR1 MNHEY, CDR2 SVGAGI. CDR3 amino acids: CASARVARDTYEQYF. In DNA, the CDR3 is TGTGCCAGCGCCCGGGTAGCACGGGACACCTACGAGCAGTACTTC.

The chain combines TRBV9 with TRBJ2-3; D may be TRBD1 or TRBD2 (6 bases each). Trimming took 5 bases from V and 6 from J, leaving 22 bases between them. The CDR3 is made up of 16 amino acids. Germline-derived CDR1 and CDR2 are SGDLS and YYNGEE. The CDR3 DNA sequence: TGTGCCAGCAGGAGGGGGGCGGCCCCGGAGATGGATACGCAGTATTTT. Its protein product is CASRRGAAPEMDTQYF. Based on the CDR3 plus reference TRBV9 and TRBJ2-3, the full variable domain is DSGVTQTPKHLITATGQRVTLRCSPRSGDLSVYWYQQSLDQGLQFLIQYYNGEERAKGNILERFSAQQFPDLHSELNLSSLELGDSALYFCASRRGAAPEMDTQYFGPGTRLTVL.

This clone showed up just once. One end of the junction is discordant with germline, which a read error may explain. The chain uses TRBV7-7 and TRBJ2-5; 8 positions agree with TRBD1. Germline CDR1 is SSHAT and CDR2 is FNYEAQ (reference sequence). The CDR3 is 15 amino acids. This CDR3 reads CASSLGSTGAETQYF. CDR3 DNA: TGTGCTAGCAGCTTAGGGTCGACAGGGGCGGAGACCCAGTACTTC.

This chain's CDR3 is CASSHQGTYNEQFF. The CDR3 DNA is TGTGCCAGTAGTCACCAGGGAACCTACAATGAGCAGTTCTTC. The rearrangement links TRBV19 to TRBJ2-1; TRBD1 is a possible D gene (5 bases). This CDR3 is built from 14 residues. From germline, CDR1 is LNHDA and CDR2 SQIVND (reference sequence). The V gene lost 5 bases and the J gene lost 2 bases, with 10 bases spanning the gap.

A few counts support this clone. The chain is built from TRBV7-3 and TRBJ2-3; no firm D call. CDR1 is SGHTA, CDR2 FQGTGA, per germline. The CDR3 length is 13 residues. The V end lost 5 bases, the J end lost 3 bases, and 9 bases lay between the germline ends. CDR3 residues: CASSPAETDTQYF. Here the CDR3 DNA reads TGTGCCAGCAGCCCCGCGGAAACAGATACGCAGTATTTT.

The rearrangement links TRBV5-6 to TRBJ2-7, with no clear D. Trimming took 0 bases from V and 6 from J, leaving 19 bases between them. Germline assignment: CDR1 SGHDT and CDR2 YYEEEE. The length of the CDR3 is 16 residues. The CDR3 region is CASSLDPGGFQIEQYF. As DNA, the CDR3 is TGTGCCAGCAGCTTGGATCCAGGTGGGTTCCAAATCGAGCAGTACTTC.

The chain recombines TRBV28 with TRBJ1-5; possible D gene TRBD1, 5 bases. This CDR3 is 13 amino acids long. Germline loops: CDR1 MDHEN, CDR2 SYDVKM. With 10 bases removed from V and 6 bases from J, the gap between germline ends came to 16 bases. CDR3 sequence (DNA): TGTGCCATCCGAGGGGATCTTGGTCAGCCCCAGCATTTT. It encodes CAIRGDLGQPQHF.

The V and J genes are TRBV5-6 and TRBJ2-3, with D perhaps matching TRBD2 (5 bases). This CDR3 has 15 amino acids. Looked up from germline, CDR1 is SGHDT and CDR2 is YYEEEE. V lost 4 bases and J 0 bases, leaving 12 bases between the germline ends. CDR3 nucleotides: TGTGCCAGCAGCGTCCGACTATACAGCACAGATACGCAGTATTTT. Encoded protein: CASSVRLYSTDTQYF.